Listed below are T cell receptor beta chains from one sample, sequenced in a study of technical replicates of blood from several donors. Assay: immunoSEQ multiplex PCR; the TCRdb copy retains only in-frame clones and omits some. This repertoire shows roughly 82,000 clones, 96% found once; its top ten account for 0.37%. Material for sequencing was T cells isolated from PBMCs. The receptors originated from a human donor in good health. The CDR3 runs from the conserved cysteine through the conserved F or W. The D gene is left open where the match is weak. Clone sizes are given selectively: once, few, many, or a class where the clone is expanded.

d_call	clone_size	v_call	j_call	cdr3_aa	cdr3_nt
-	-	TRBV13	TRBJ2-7	CASSLDPAGLNEQYF	TGTGCCAGCAGCTTAGACCCTGCGGGCCTCAACGAGCAGTACTTC
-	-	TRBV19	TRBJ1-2	CASQLRPGTIYGYTF	TGTGCCAGCCAACTAAGACCGGGAACCATTTATGGCTACACCTTC
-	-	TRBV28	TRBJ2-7	CASRGQWDEQYF	TGTGCCAGCAGGGGACAATGGGACGAGCAGTACTTC
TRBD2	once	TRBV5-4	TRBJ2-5	CASSSRLAGAGETQYF	TGTGCCAGCAGCTCAAGACTAGCGGGCGCGGGGGAGACCCAGTACTTC
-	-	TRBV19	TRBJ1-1	CASSMTVNTEAFF	TGTGCCAGTAGTATGACAGTCAACACTGAAGCTTTCTTT
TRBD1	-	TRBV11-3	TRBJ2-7	CASSLKGGSSYEQYF	TGTGCCAGCAGCCTAAAAGGGGGCAGCTCCTACGAGCAGTACTTC
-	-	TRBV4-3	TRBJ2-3	CASSQESRGTSTDTQYF	TGCGCCAGCAGCCAAGAGTCTCGCGGAACTAGCACAGATACGCAGTATTTT
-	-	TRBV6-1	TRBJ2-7	CASSEGGTPYEQYF	TGTGCCAGCAGTGAAGGTGGCACCCCCTACGAGCAGTACTTC
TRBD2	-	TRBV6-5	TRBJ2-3	CASMSGIRTDTQYF	TGTGCCAGCATGAGCGGGATTAGGACAGATACGCAGTATTTT
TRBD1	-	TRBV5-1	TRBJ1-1	CASKQGQNTEAFF	TGCGCCAGCAAACAGGGGCAGAACACTGAAGCTTTCTTT
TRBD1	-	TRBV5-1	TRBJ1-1	CASSPGTGRVSTEAFF	TGCGCCAGCAGCCCTGGGACAGGGCGGGTGAGCACTGAAGCTTTCTTT
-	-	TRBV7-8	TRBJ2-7	CASSFLASSYEQYF	TGTGCCAGCAGCTTTCTAGCCTCGTCCTACGAGCAGTACTTC
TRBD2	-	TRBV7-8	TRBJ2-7	CASSLALGLAEPYEQYF	TGTGCCAGCAGCTTAGCGCTTGGACTAGCGGAACCCTACGAGCAGTACTTC
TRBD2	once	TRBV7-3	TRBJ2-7	CASSFSGTSGNEQYF	TGTGCCAGCAGCTTCTCCGGGACTAGCGGGAACGAGCAGTACTTC
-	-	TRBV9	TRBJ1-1	CASSVHRETEAFF	TGTGCCAGCAGCGTTCACCGAGAGACTGAAGCTTTCTTT
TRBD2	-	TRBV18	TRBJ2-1	CASSPSSGSYEQFF	TGTGCCAGCTCACCATCTAGCGGGTCCTATGAGCAGTTCTTC
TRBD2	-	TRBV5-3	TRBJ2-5	CARSFTEIAGGPNHGETQYF	TGTGCCAGAAGCTTCACCGAAATAGCGGGAGGGCCAAACCACGGGGAGACCCAGTACTTC
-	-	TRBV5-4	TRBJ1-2	CASSLGQNYGYTF	TGTGCCAGCAGCTTGGGCCAGAACTATGGCTACACCTTC
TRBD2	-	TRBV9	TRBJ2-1	CASSPTSRGGGNEQFF	TGTGCCAGCAGCCCCACGTCACGGGGGGGAGGAAATGAGCAGTTCTTC
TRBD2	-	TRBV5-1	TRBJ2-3	CASSLVEREKDTQYF	TGCGCCAGCAGCTTGGTGGAGCGGGAGAAGGATACGCAGTATTTT
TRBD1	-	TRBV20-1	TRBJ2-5	CSARGDRDQYF	TGCAGTGCTAGAGGCGACAGGGACCAGTACTTC
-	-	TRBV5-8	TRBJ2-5	CASTDRTLETQYF	TGTGCCAGCACCGACAGGACCTTAGAGACCCAGTACTTC
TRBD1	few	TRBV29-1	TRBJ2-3	CSVADRGTDTQYF	TGCAGCGTTGCCGACAGGGGAACAGATACGCAGTATTTT
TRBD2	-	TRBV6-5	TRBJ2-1	CASSPRLADNEQFF	TGTGCCAGCAGTCCCCGACTAGCAGACAATGAGCAGTTCTTC
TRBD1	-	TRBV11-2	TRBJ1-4	CASSTRQGFEKLFF	TGTGCCAGCAGCACGCGACAGGGCTTTGAAAAACTGTTTTTT
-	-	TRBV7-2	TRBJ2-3	CASSLGQLRADTQYF	TGTGCCAGCAGCTTAGGACAACTCAGGGCAGATACGCAGTATTTT
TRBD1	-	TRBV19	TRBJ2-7	CASRVQGLGTYEQYF	TGTGCCAGTAGGGTACAGGGGTTGGGTACCTACGAGCAGTACTTC
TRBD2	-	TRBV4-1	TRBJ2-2	CASSHRGTSDTGELFF	TGCGCCAGCAGCCACAGGGGGACTAGCGACACCGGGGAGCTGTTTTTT